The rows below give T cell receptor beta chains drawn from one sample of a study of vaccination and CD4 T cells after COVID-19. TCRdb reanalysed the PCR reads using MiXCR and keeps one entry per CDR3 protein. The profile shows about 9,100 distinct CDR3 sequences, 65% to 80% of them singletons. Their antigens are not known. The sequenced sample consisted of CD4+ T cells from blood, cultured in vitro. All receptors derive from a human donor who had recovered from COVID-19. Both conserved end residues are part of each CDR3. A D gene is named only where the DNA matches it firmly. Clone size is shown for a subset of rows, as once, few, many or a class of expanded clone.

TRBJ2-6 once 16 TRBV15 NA CATSRDRLRGANVLTF
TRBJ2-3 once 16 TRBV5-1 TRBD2 CASSLAGAGDSDTQYF
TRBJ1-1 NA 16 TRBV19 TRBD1 CASSIGRGGSNTEAFF
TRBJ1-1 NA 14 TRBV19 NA CASRILREDTEAFF
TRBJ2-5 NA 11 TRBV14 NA CASSQRETQYF
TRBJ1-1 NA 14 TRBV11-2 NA CASSRWGEHTEAFF
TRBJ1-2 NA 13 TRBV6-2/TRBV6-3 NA CASSSGTAQGYTF
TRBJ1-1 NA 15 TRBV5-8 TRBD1 CASRLAGTGVTEAFF
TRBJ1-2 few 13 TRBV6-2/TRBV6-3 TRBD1 CASRGTGDYGYTF
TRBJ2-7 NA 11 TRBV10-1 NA CASSERDEQYF
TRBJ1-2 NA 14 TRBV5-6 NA CASSFTGLNYGYTF
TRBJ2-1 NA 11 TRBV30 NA CAWSRTDEQFF
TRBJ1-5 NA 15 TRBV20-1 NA CSARANIYSNQPQHF
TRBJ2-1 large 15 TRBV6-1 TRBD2 CASSPTSGYSHEQFF
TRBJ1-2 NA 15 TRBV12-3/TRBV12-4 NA CASSFDTPTGYGYTF
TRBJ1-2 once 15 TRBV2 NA CASSEITVNSYGYTF
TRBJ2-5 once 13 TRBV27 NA CASSFQGRETQYF
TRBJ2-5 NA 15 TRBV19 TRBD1 CASSPSGTGAETQYF
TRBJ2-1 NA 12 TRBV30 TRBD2 CACQREGHEQFF
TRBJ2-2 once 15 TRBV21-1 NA CASSKRTRPPGELFF
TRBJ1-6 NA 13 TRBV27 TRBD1 CASSDDRDSPLHF
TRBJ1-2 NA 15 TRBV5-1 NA CASSSGDQRTYGYTF
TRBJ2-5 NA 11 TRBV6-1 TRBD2 CASYTRGAQYF
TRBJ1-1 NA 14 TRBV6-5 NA CASSYRGKNTEAFF
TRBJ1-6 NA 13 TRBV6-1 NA CASRVRDGSPLHF
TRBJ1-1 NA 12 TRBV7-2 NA CASSLSGAEAFF
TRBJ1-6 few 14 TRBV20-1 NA CSARGGPDNSPLHF
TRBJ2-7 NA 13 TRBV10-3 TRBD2 CAISAAGGIEQYF
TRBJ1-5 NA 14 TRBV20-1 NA CSARDPGGNQPQHF
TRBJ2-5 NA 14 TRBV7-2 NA CASSSRGAWETQYF
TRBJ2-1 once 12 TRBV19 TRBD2 CATRDYQREQFF
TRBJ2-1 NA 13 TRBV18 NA CASSPTGVEGLFF
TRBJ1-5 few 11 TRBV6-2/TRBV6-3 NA CASSPGQPQHF
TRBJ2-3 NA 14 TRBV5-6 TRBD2 CASSPTSGTDTQYF
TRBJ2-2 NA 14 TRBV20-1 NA CSARTGADTGELFF
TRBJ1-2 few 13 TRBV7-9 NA CASSFGGDYGYTF
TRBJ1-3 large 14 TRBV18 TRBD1 CASSPTGTGNTIYF
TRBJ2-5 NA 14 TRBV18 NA CASSPTGLQETQYF
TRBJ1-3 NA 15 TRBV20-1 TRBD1 CSAAGQLNSGNTIYF
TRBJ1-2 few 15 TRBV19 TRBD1 CASSIGQVANYGYTF
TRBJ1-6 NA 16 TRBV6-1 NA CASSRSPQGSNSPLHF
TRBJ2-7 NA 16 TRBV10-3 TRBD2 CAISESRLAGGLEQYF
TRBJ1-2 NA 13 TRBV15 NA CATSSGSLYGCTF
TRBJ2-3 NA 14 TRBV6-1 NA CASSEGGGSDTQYF
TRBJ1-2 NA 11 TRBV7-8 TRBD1 CASSQGGGYTF
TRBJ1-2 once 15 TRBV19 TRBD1 CASSGWTGGVNGYTF
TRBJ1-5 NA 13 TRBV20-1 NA CSARVQYNQPQHF
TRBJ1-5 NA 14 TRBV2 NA CASSDRQAREPQHF
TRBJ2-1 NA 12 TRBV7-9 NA CASSFRDNEQFF
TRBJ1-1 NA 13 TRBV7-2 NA CASSFDRLTEAFF
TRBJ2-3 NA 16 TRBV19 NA CASSIDGPRSTDTQYF
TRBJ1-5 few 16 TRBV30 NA CAWSPRRGEGNQPQHF
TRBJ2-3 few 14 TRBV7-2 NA CASSLAGSTDTQYF
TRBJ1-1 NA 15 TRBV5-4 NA CASSSGPSRGTEAFF
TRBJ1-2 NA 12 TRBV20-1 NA CSAKRGGYGYTF
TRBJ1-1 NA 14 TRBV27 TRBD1 CASSGGTVNTEAFF
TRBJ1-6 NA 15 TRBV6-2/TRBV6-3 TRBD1 CASTRQGRYNSPLHF
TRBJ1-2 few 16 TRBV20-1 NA CSARDPGLQVSNGYTF
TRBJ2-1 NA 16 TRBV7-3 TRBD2 CASSSGTSGPYNEQFF
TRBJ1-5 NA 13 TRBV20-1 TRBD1 CSAGTGDNQPQHF